These 17 T cell receptor beta chains were sequenced from one sample in a study of blood T cell repertoires in COVID-19. Clones were sequenced by immunoSEQ multiplex PCR, and TCRdb holds only the in-frame ones, with some missing. The data show 120,000 to 150,000 clones, 70% to 90% seen once. The specimen was peripheral blood. Receptor source: a man between 45 and 60 years old with acute or convalescent COVID-19.

The chain employs TRBV5-1 and TRBJ1-6, with 10 bases lining up with TRBD1. V shed 3 bases, J shed 5 bases, and the junction held 2 bases outside the gene matches. The CDR3 covers 15 residues. CDR1 is SGHRS, CDR2 YFSETQ, per germline. The CDR3: CASSSGTGDNSPLHF. In nucleotides, the CDR3 is TGCGCCAGCAGCTCCGGGACAGGGGATAATTCACCCCTCCACTTT. Supplemented by reference TRBV5-1 and TRBJ1-6, the full variable domain reads KAGVTQTPRYLIKTRGQQVTLSCSPISGHRSVSWYQQTPGQGLQFLFEYFSETQRNKGNFPGRFSGRQFSNSRSEMNVSTLELGDSALYLCASSSGTGDNSPLHFGNGTRLTVT.

In its sample, this clone was seen once. The rearrangement uses TRBV5-1 and TRBJ2-3, with 8 bases aligning to TRBD2. Unmatched junction bases numbered 6, after V lost 3 bases and J lost 3 bases. The CDR3 has 15 residues. The germline V gene encodes CDR1 SGHRS and CDR2 YFSETQ. CDR3 loop: CASSSRLARTDTQYF. CDR3 nucleotides: TGCGCCAGCAGCTCTCGACTAGCGAGGACAGATACGCAGTATTTT.

This clone turned up a few times. This chain links TRBV5-1 with TRBJ2-3; unclear D gene. The CDR3 contains 14 residues. Germline V gene sequence: CDR1 SGHRS, CDR2 YFSETQ. V was pared by 4 bases and J by 3 bases, with 12 bases between. The CDR3 DNA reads TGCGCCAGCAGCCTGGTCCGGTTAACAGATACGCAGTATTTT. This codes for CASSLVRLTDTQYF.

The chain uses TRBV14 and TRBJ1-2; 10 bases are shared with TRBD1. Germline CDR1 reads SGHDN; CDR2 reads FVKESK. V dropped 4 bases and J dropped 8; count of bases not matched to a gene: 7. This CDR3 comprises 14 residues. Written as DNA, the CDR3 is TGTGCCAGCAGCCGCACGGGACAGGGGTACGGCTACACCTTC. It codes for CASSRTGQGYGYTF. The entire variable domain, with the rest obtained from reference TRBV14 and TRBJ1-2, is as follows: EAGVTQFPSHSVIEKGQTVTLRCDPISGHDNLYWYRRVMGKEIKFLLHFVKESKQDESGMPNNRFLAERTGGTYSTLKVQPAELEDSGVYFCASSRTGQGYGYTFGSGTRLTVV.

With respect to this clone: Other DNA sequences in this sample translate to the same CDR3. The rearrangement joins TRBV2 to TRBJ1-3, with D tentatively TRBD1 (5 bases). There are 15 residues in the CDR3. V lost 6 bases to trimming and J lost 0 bases, with 12 bases between them. The germline gives CDR1 SNHLY, CDR2 FYNNEI. The CDR3 loop is CASSPGTGSGNTIYF. The CDR3 DNA follows: TGTGCCAGCAGCCCCGGGACTGGCTCTGGAAACACCATATATTTT. The variable domain in full, with the rest retrieved from reference TRBV2 and TRBJ1-3, is EPEVTQTPSHQVTQMGQEVILRCVPISNHLYFYWYRQILGQKVEFLVSFYNNEISEKSEIFDDQFSVERPDGSNFTLKIRSTKLEDSAMYFCASSPGTGSGNTIYFGEGSWLTVV.

The gene calls are TRBV11-2 and TRBJ1-5, with a weak D call TRBD1 (5 bases). From germline, CDR1 is SGHAT and CDR2 FQNNGV. V was shortened by 1 base and J by 3 bases, with 7 bases between the two germline ends. The CDR3 sequence is 14 residues long. The DNA of the CDR3 is TGTGCCAGCAGCTTAGGGACATTCAATCAGCCCCAGCATTTT. As protein: CASSLGTFNQPQHF.

Here the CDR3 reads CASSRGTGILGELFF. The CDR3, as DNA: TGTGCCAGCAGTAGGGGGACAGGGATACTCGGGGAGCTGTTTTTT. The rearrangement uses TRBV6-1 and TRBJ2-2; 9 positions agree with TRBD1. The V and J ends lost 5 bases and 7 bases, in that order; junction bases with no gene match: 8. This CDR3 has 15 residues. CDR1 is MNHNS, CDR2 SASEGT, per germline.

V gene TRBV28 combines with J gene TRBJ2-3, with 7 bases fitting TRBD2. J lost 5 bases, V lost 2 bases, and 10 bases had no gene match. Germline values: CDR1 MDHEN, CDR2 SYDVKM. CDR3 length equals 16 residues. CDR3 DNA sequence: TGTGCCAGCAGTTTAATATTCGCGGGAGAATTAGATACGCAGTATTTT. Translation gives CASSLIFAGELDTQYF.

V is TRBV5-1 and J is TRBJ2-7; 7 bases line up with TRBD1. The CDR3 is 14 residues long. V dropped 1 base and J dropped 3; count of bases not matched to a gene: 4. In germline, CDR1 is SGHRS, CDR2 YFSETQ. The CDR3 region is CASSLSTGYYEQYF. The CDR3 DNA is TGCGCCAGCAGCTTGTCGACAGGGTACTACGAGCAGTACTTC.

This clone was detected once. The rearrangement joins TRBV6-6 to TRBJ2-3; TRBD2 matches 8 bases. The CDR3 length is 14 residues. From germline, CDR1 is MNHNY and CDR2 SVGAGI (reference sequence). V lost 8 bases and J lost 4; bases outside the gene matches: 8. The CDR3: CASWSAGAPDTQYF. CDR3 nucleotides: TGTGCCAGCTGGTCAGCGGGGGCCCCAGATACGCAGTATTTT.

The chain recombines TRBV5-1 with TRBJ1-1, with no clear D. The germline CDR1 and CDR2 sequences are SGHRS and YFSETQ. V lost 5 bases and J 1 base, leaving 12 bases between the germline ends. The CDR3 is made up of 14 amino acids. CDR3 in amino acids: CASSLRGENTEAFF. Here the CDR3 DNA reads TGCGCCAGCAGTCTCCGGGGAGAGAACACTGAAGCTTTCTTT.

J is TRBJ2-1 and V is TRBV5-4; the match to TRBD1 covers 11 bases. Germline values: CDR1 SGHNT, CDR2 YYREEE (reference sequence). V shed 0 bases and J 5 bases; nucleotides not matched to a gene: 1. The CDR3 is made up of 15 amino acids. Here the CDR3 reads CASSLGGQGDNEQFF. CDR3 nucleotide sequence: TGTGCCAGCAGCTTGGGGGGACAGGGGGACAATGAGCAGTTCTTC.

The chain has TRBV7-9 and TRBJ2-1, with D perhaps matching TRBD2 (5 bases). V lost 5 bases, J lost 15 bases, and 14 bases lay in between. CDR1 is SEHNR and CDR2 is FQNEAQ in the germline V gene (reference sequence). This CDR3 contains 11 residues. The CDR3 nucleotides read TGTGCCAGCAGCAGGGAGTCACAGCCGTTCTTC. This gives the protein CASSRESQPFF. The variable domain in full, with the rest retrieved from reference TRBV7-9 and TRBJ2-1, is DTGVSQNPRHKITKRGQNVTFRCDPISEHNRLYWYRQTLGQGPEFLTYFQNEAQLEKSRLLSDRFSAERPKGSFSTLEIQRTEQGDSAMYLCASSRESQPFFGPGTRLTVL.

This sequence joins TRBV25-1 and TRBJ1-3; 7 nucleotides line up with TRBD1. The CDR3 totals 17 residues. Per germline, CDR1 MGHDK and CDR2 SYGVNS. The V gene end was trimmed by 1 base and the J gene end by 6 bases; junction bases not matched to a gene: 12. CDR3 sequence: CASSELGTVSLVNTIYF. DNA for the CDR3: TGTGCCAGCAGTGAATTAGGGACAGTCAGCCTGGTAAACACCATATATTTT.

This chain joins TRBV5-6 and TRBJ1-1, with 9 bases fitting TRBD1. This CDR3 is built from 12 residues. Trimming cost V 1 base and J 11 bases; bases outside gene matches: 3. Germline V gene lookup returns CDR1 SGHDT and CDR2 YYEEEE. The CDR3 DNA sequence: TGTGCCAGCAGCTTGTGGGACAGGGCCGCTTTCTTT. Its protein product is CASSLWDRAAFF. Together with reference TRBV5-6 and TRBJ1-1, the CDR3 gives the full variable domain: DAGVTQSPTHLIKTRGQQVTLRCSPKSGHDTVSWYQQALGQGPQFIFQYYEEEERQRGNFPDRFSGHQFPNYSSELNVNALLLGDSALYLCASSLWDRAAFFGQGTRLTVV.

The V call is TRBV19, the J call TRBJ1-5; 10 bases are shared with TRBD1. Germline trimming cut 4 bases from V and 5 bases from J; bases unmatched to any gene: 8. CDR1 LNHDA and CDR2 SQIVND come from the germline V gene (reference sequence). This CDR3 contains 16 residues. As DNA, the CDR3 is TGTGCCAGTAGTAGAACGACAGGGGGCAAATATCAGCCCCAGCATTTT. This sequence encodes CASSRTTGGKYQPQHF.

J is TRBJ1-2 and V is TRBV24-1; a weak D match, TRBD1 (5 bases). The CDR3 has 15 residues. Trimming shortened V by 3 bases and J by 8 bases, and 18 bases separated the two germline ends. Germline V gene data show CDR1 as KGHDR and CDR2 as SFDVKD. Here the CDR3 reads CATSDAGTGVEGYTF. CDR3 coding DNA: TGTGCCACCAGTGATGCCGGGACGGGGGTGGAAGGCTACACCTTC.